Listed below are T cell receptor beta chains from one sample, sequenced in a study of cytomegalovirus exposure and HLA in healthy donors. TCRdb keeps only in-frame clones here, not all; method: immunoSEQ multiplex PCR. This repertoire shows roughly 75,000 clones, around 94% found once; its top ten account for 2.5% to 3.5%. The sequenced sample consisted of PBMCs. The receptor set was obtained from a woman younger than 30 in good health and CMV-seropositive. Each CDR3 is given without its conserved first and last residue. The order of the fields is D gene, V gene, CDR3 protein. A D gene is named only where the DNA matches it firmly.

D: .; V: TRBV7-9; CDR3: ASSFLGAHNSPLH
D: TRBD2; V: TRBV10-3; CDR3: AYGLAGTYEQY
D: .; V: TRBV5-1; CDR3: ASSLGGIQETQY
D: .; V: TRBV29-1; CDR3: SAQQGWGMNTEAF
D: TRBD1; V: TRBV19; CDR3: ASSITGANYGYT
D: .; V: TRBV18; CDR3: ASSLTRADYSGANVLT
D: TRBD2; V: TRBV9; CDR3: ASSVEGAGGQNEQF
D: TRBD1; V: TRBV19; CDR3: ASSIGNWTGGKETQY
D: .; V: TRBV4-1; CDR3: ASSQVPSQSTGQPQH
D: .; V: TRBV7-6; CDR3: ASSPRRGYEQY
D: .; V: TRBV6-5; CDR3: ASRISRGSYGYT
D: TRBD1; V: TRBV9; CDR3: ASSGWTGAFTGELF
D: .; V: TRBV28; CDR3: ASTEATSTDTQY
D: .; V: TRBV6-5; CDR3: ASSYGQGNQPQH
D: TRBD1; V: TRBV7-9; CDR3: ASSPGQGNYGYT
D: TRBD1; V: TRBV5-1; CDR3: ASSLDRGTIGTGYT
D: .; V: TRBV2; CDR3: ASRNERHLTDTQY
D: .; V: TRBV5-4; CDR3: ASSLDQAYNEQF
D: .; V: TRBV25-1; CDR3: ASSVNSGVGGYT
D: TRBD2; V: TRBV11-3; CDR3: ASSLVSGGGHEQF
D: TRBD2; V: TRBV18; CDR3: ASSQLGLAGVQETQY
D: TRBD1; V: TRBV10-3; CDR3: AISATDRENTEAF
D: .; V: TRBV9; CDR3: ASSRYYTDTQY
D: TRBD1; V: TRBV6-1; CDR3: ASSEGGTVRDYGYT
D: TRBD1; V: TRBV28; CDR3: ASSLGQGYRQPQH
D: TRBD2; V: TRBV10-3; CDR3: AISESSQGGNEQF
D: TRBD2; V: TRBV7-9; CDR3: ASSGTSAYNEQF
D: TRBD1; V: TRBV9; CDR3: ASSVTGTGDYGYT
D: .; V: TRBV28; CDR3: ASSSNRDRNEKLF
D: .; V: TRBV7-2; CDR3: ASSLALAEEQY
D: TRBD2; V: TRBV5-1; CDR3: ASSSLFSGSLADTQY
D: TRBD1; V: TRBV10-3; CDR3: AIKTPGQDNTEAF
D: TRBD2; V: TRBV4-3; CDR3: ASSQDNSGRAKDTQY
D: .; V: TRBV5-1; CDR3: ASSLLPDSSGNTIY
D: TRBD1; V: TRBV11-2; CDR3: ASSSRDRGSGNTIY
D: TRBD2; V: TRBV7-9; CDR3: ASSLKTSGDQETQY
D: .; V: TRBV6-5; CDR3: ASSYSWGGTEAF